One and the same sample provided the 26 T cell receptor beta chains below, sequenced in a study of vaccination effects on CD4 cells after COVID-19. Which antigens these TCRs recognize remains unknown. The assay was immunoSEQ multiplex PCR, and TCRdb's table has in-frame clones only and misses some. The sample has under 55,000 clones; approximately 81% are singletons. Antigen-specific CD4+ T cells were expanded with viral peptide pools in the ViraFEST assay before sequencing. Following culture for around 9 days, CD4+ T cells were isolated. PCR-confirmed SARS-CoV-2 infection occurred in the person between March and December 2020. The sequences come from CD4+ T cells from PBMCs cultured with a peptide pool, collected before COVID-19 vaccination. These receptors were collected from a human donor who had a prior SARS-CoV-2 infection.

CDR3 bases: TGTGCCAGCAGCCAAGCGGCCAGCGGGAGGGGTCTTTTAGCCAAAAACATTCAGTACTTC. As protein: CASSQAASGRGLLAKNIQYF. The chain employs TRBV4-2 and TRBJ2-4, with 10 bases lining up with TRBD2. The CDR3 is 20 amino acids. Germline V lookup: CDR1 LGHNA, CDR2 YNFKEQ. Trimming at V came to 1 base and at J to 0 bases, leaving 12 bases not matched to a gene.

The chain links TRBV11-2 to TRBJ2-2, with a weak D call TRBD2 (6 bases). The CDR3 contains 15 residues. Trimming removed 8 bases at V and 5 bases at J, with 18 bases between. Per germline, CDR1 SGHAT and CDR2 FQNNGV. CDR3 region: CASARGLRGTGELFF. In DNA form, the CDR3 reads TGTGCCAGCGCAAGGGGACTTCGAGGGACCGGGGAGCTGTTTTTT.

V is TRBV2 and J is TRBJ1-6, with D uncertain. Trimming left V 3 bases short and J 7 bases short, with 10 bases between. Germline V CDR1 and CDR2: SNHLY, FYNNEI. The CDR3 extends over 14 amino acids. CDR3: CASSEWVGNSPLHF. The CDR3 DNA is TGTGCCAGCAGTGAGTGGGTGGGGAATTCACCCCTCCACTTT. Looking up the rest from reference TRBV2 and TRBJ1-6 gives the full variable domain: EPEVTQTPSHQVTQMGQEVILRCVPISNHLYFYWYRQILGQKVEFLVSFYNNEISEKSEIFDDQFSVERPDGSNFTLKIRSTKLEDSAMYFCASSEWVGNSPLHFGNGTRLTVT.

This clone was detected once. The V gene is TRBV29-1, the J gene TRBJ2-5; the D gene is possibly TRBD1 (5 bases). CDR1 is SQVTM, CDR2 ANQGSEA, per germline. The CDR3 sequence is 13 residues long. Trimming left V 4 bases short and J 6 bases short, with 15 bases between. In DNA form, the CDR3 reads TGCAGCGTTGCCCCCGTGACAGAAAAGACCCAGTACTTC. Its translation: CSVAPVTEKTQYF.

With respect to this clone: This CDR3 is missing its conserved last phenylalanine or tryptophan, likely due to a read error. Because the CDR3's place on the DNA is in doubt, the DNA is left out and the CDR3 is given as listed by TCRdb. The J gene is TRBJ1-1, the V gene TRBV5-3; the DNA was not compared with TRBD1, the D call given in the table. TRBV5-3 is marked as an open reading frame, function uncertain. The CDR3 comprises 11 residues, both ends counted. The CDR3 sequence is CARTKGTARER.

This chain links TRBV7-2 with TRBJ2-7; no definite D call. Germline V CDR1 and CDR2: SGHTA, FQGNSA. CDR3 size: 14 residues. V shed 4 bases and J shed 8 bases, with 18 bases lying between them. CDR3 loop: CASSYEAGLVQQYF. CDR3 nucleotides: TGTGCCAGCAGCTACGAGGCCGGCCTGGTGCAGCAGTACTTC.

This clone was observed a few times. This rearrangement joins TRBV30 to TRBJ2-2, with a weak D call TRBD2 (5 bases). The CDR3 contains 14 residues. Trimming left V 2 bases short and J 2 bases short, with 9 bases between. Per the germline V gene, CDR1 is GTSNPN and CDR2 is SVGIG (reference sequence). The CDR3 region has the DNA TGTGCCTGGAGTATCGGGGTAAACACCGGGGAGCTGTTTTTT. This encodes CAWSIGVNTGELFF.

This chain uses TRBV11-2 with TRBJ2-2; TRBD2 agrees at 13 bases. Germline-derived CDR1 and CDR2 are SGHAT and FQNNGV. This CDR3 has 16 residues. The V gene end was trimmed by 5 bases and the J gene end by 7 bases; junction bases not matched to a gene: 7. The chain's CDR3 is CASSPTGLAGDGELFF. CDR3 in DNA: TGTGCCAGCAGCCCTACCGGACTAGCGGGAGACGGGGAGCTGTTTTTT.

This clone has just one count. This chain uses TRBV7-8 with TRBJ2-7; D perhaps matches TRBD1 (6 bases). This CDR3 comprises 14 residues. Germline assignment: CDR1 SGHVS and CDR2 FQNEAQ. V was clipped by 4 bases and J by 6 bases, with 16 bases between them. CDR3 residues: CASSSGASYLEQYF. The CDR3 nucleotides read TGTGCCAGCAGCTCAGGGGCCAGTTATCTCGAGCAGTACTTC.

The chain joins TRBV19 to TRBJ2-1, with 9 bases matching TRBD2. The CDR3 totals 14 residues. Germline V gene sequence: CDR1 LNHDA, CDR2 SQIVND (reference sequence). Germline trimming cut 6 bases from V and 6 bases from J; bases unmatched to any gene: 6. Here the CDR3 DNA reads TGTGCCAGTAGGGTAGCGGGAGCTGGCAATGAGCAGTTCTTC. Translating it yields CASRVAGAGNEQFF.

This chain uses TRBV12-5 with TRBJ2-1; 13 nucleotides match TRBD2. The trim removed 6 bases at V and 1 base at J, leaving 12 bases unmatched. Germline V gene sequence: CDR1 LGHNT, CDR2 FRNRAP. The CDR3 runs 19 residues. The CDR3 here is CASGLRTSGRGISYNEQFF. The CDR3 coding sequence is TGTGCTAGTGGACTCCGGACTAGCGGGAGAGGGATTTCCTACAATGAGCAGTTCTTC.

V is TRBV15 and J is TRBJ2-6; 8 bases agree with TRBD1. The J segment lost 1 base and the V segment lost 4 bases, leaving 6 bases of the junction unmatched. Germline V gene data show CDR1 as LNHNV and CDR2 as YYDKDF (reference sequence). This CDR3 comprises 17 residues. The CDR3 reads CATSNRTGHSGANVLTF. The CDR3 DNA reads TGTGCCACCAGCAACCGGACAGGGCATTCTGGGGCCAACGTCCTGACTTTC.

V and J are TRBV6-2 or TRBV6-3 and TRBJ2-2; tentatively, D is TRBD1 (6 bases). The CDR3 has 15 amino acids. Germline V gene sequence: CDR1 MNHEY, CDR2 SVGEGT. Between the trimmed V and J ends, which lost 2 bases and 5 bases, there was a span of 12 bases. The CDR3 protein is CASSYAQGLTGELFF. The DNA for the CDR3 is TGTGCCAGCAGTTACGCCCAGGGGCTGACCGGGGAGCTGTTTTTT.

The chain is built from TRBV11-2 and TRBJ2-2, with D possibly TRBD1 on 5 matching bases. V was clipped by 7 bases and J by 4 bases, with 10 bases between them. Per germline, CDR1 SGHAT and CDR2 FQNNGV. The CDR3 covers 13 residues. This CDR3 reads CASTPRATGELFF. DNA for the CDR3: TGTGCCAGCACCCCCAGGGCCACCGGGGAGCTGTTTTTT.

The chain has TRBV4-1 and TRBJ1-4; D unclear. CDR1 is MGHRA and CDR2 is YSYEKL in the germline V gene. The CDR3 contains 18 residues. The V end was cut by 1 base, the J end by 8 bases, with 23 bases between. CDR3 amino acids: CASSQVYSLLVREEKLFF. Written as DNA, the CDR3 is TGCGCCAGCAGCCAAGTGTATTCCCTCTTGGTTCGGGAAGAAAAACTGTTTTTT.

The V call is TRBV30, the J call TRBJ2-7, with 9 bases matching TRBD1. The germline V gene encodes CDR1 GTSNPN and CDR2 SVGIG (reference sequence). The CDR3 spans 12 residues. With 8 bases clipped from V and 1 base from J, the junction kept 3 bases outside the gene matches. The CDR3 sequence is CAGQGRSYEQYF. The CDR3 region has the DNA TGTGCCGGACAGGGGAGGTCCTACGAGCAGTACTTC.

J is TRBJ2-2 and V is TRBV7-9; TRBD2 matches 9 bases. Looked up from germline, CDR1 is SEHNR and CDR2 is FQNEAQ (reference sequence). The CDR3 spans 14 residues. With 8 bases clipped from V and 2 bases from J, the junction kept 3 bases outside the gene matches. The CDR3 sequence is CASERGVNTGELFF. CDR3 sequence (DNA): TGTGCCAGCGAGCGGGGGGTAAACACCGGGGAGCTGTTTTTT.

This chain connects TRBV19 to TRBJ1-1, with D uncertain. The CDR3 covers 13 residues. With 1 base removed from V and 1 base from J, the gap between germline ends came to 4 bases. Per germline, CDR1 LNHDA and CDR2 SQIVND (reference sequence). CDR3 amino acids: CASSIGRNTEAFF. Written as DNA, the CDR3 is TGTGCCAGTAGTATAGGCCGGAACACTGAAGCTTTCTTT.

V is TRBV6-4 and J is TRBJ1-5; D remains ambiguous. Germline-derived CDR1 and CDR2 are MRHNA and SNTAGT. V lost 4 bases and J 2 bases, leaving 9 bases between the germline ends. The CDR3 has 14 amino acids. The DNA of the CDR3 is TGTGCCAGCAGTGTTGAAGGCGGCAATCAGCCCCAGCATTTT. Translated, it gives CASSVEGGNQPQHF.

This clone was recorded a few times. The chain employs TRBV2 and TRBJ2-1; D perhaps matches TRBD1 (6 bases). Per germline, CDR1 SNHLY and CDR2 FYNNEI. The CDR3 spans 12 residues. The ends were cut back, 3 bases at V and 14 bases at J, with 14 bases in the middle. CDR3 residues: CASSDGPYREFF. As DNA, the CDR3 is TGTGCCAGCAGTGATGGTCCGTACAGGGAGTTCTTC.

This CDR3 reads CASSRRDYHPHEQYF. CDR3 DNA sequence: TGTGCCAGCAGCCGCCGGGATTACCACCCCCACGAGCAGTACTTC. The V call is TRBV3-1 (or the pseudogene TRBV3-2), the J call TRBJ2-7; weak D call: TRBD2 (5 bases). CDR3 length: 15 amino acids. Trimming stripped 4 bases from V and 5 bases from J, with 18 bases between. CDR1 and CDR2 (germline): LGHDT, YNNKEL (reference sequence).

The chain recombines TRBV5-1 with TRBJ2-7; maybe TRBD1 (6 bases). The CDR3 is 13 residues long. Germline assignment: CDR1 SGHRS and CDR2 YFSETQ. Deletions cut 4 bases from V and 4 bases from J, with 12 bases between. The CDR3 loop is CASSPGQTYEQYF. CDR3 nucleotides: TGCGCCAGCAGCCCCGGACAGACTTACGAGCAGTACTTC. Supplemented by reference TRBV5-1 and TRBJ2-7, the full variable domain reads KAGVTQTPRYLIKTRGQQVTLSCSPISGHRSVSWYQQTPGQGLQFLFEYFSETQRNKGNFPGRFSGRQFSNSRSEMNVSTLELGDSALYLCASSPGQTYEQYFGPGTRLTVT.

The chain links TRBV14 to TRBJ2-3, with a tentative D call TRBD2 (6 bases). The CDR3 consists of 15 residues. Trimming pared 3 bases from V and 2 bases from J, leaving 12 bases between. In germline, CDR1 is SGHDN, CDR2 FVKESK. This chain's CDR3 is CASSQWAGTTDTQYF. The CDR3 DNA reads TGTGCCAGCAGCCAGTGGGCGGGGACCACAGATACGCAGTATTTT.

The J gene is TRBJ2-2, the V gene TRBV29-1, with D hard to call. This CDR3 has 13 amino acids. V was shortened by 0 bases and J by 8 bases, with 10 bases between the two germline ends. Per the germline V gene, CDR1 is SQVTM and CDR2 is ANQGSEA. CDR3 bases: TGCAGCGTTGAAGATGTACCCTCTGGGGAGCTGTTTTTT. Translation: CSVEDVPSGELFF.

This clone turned up a few times. V is TRBV11-2 and J is TRBJ2-7; 7 nucleotides agree with TRBD1. Germline assignment: CDR1 SGHAT and CDR2 FQNNGV. Trimming took 4 bases from V and 2 from J; bases not matched to a gene: 8. This CDR3 region has 15 residues. CDR3: CASSYSTGQPYEQYF. In DNA form, the CDR3 reads TGTGCCAGCAGCTACAGTACGGGACAGCCCTACGAGCAGTACTTC.

V and J are TRBV3-1 (or the pseudogene TRBV3-2) and TRBJ2-2; D might be TRBD2 (5 bases). This CDR3 region has 14 residues. In germline, CDR1 is LGHDT, CDR2 YNNKEL (reference sequence). Trimming shortened V by 4 bases and J by 4 bases, and 10 bases separated the two germline ends. The CDR3 is CASSREGSTGELFF. For the CDR3, the DNA is TGTGCCAGCAGCCGAGAAGGGAGCACCGGGGAGCTGTTTTTT.